This entry concerns a single T cell receptor beta chain. Its antigen is unknown. No much larger clone is present one base from it, and per-base qualities are unavailable. The data derive from a study of cytomegalovirus exposure and HLA in healthy donors (dated by TCRdb to 2017 to 2019). The study in broad terms: A later analysis indicated that the 120 or so validation repertoires were generated on the platform also employed for the approximately 690 repertoires of the first cohort. A separate validation cohort of approximately 120 different subjects was used in addition to the roughly 720-subject first cohort. The study aimed to test whether cataloging public T cell receptors could reveal signatures of past pathogen exposure. High-throughput TCR immunosequencing, statistical association of individual TCRs with disease status, and machine learning were combined to predict cytomegalovirus infection status. Broad study findings and their caveats: The classifier was reported to diagnose cytomegalovirus status with high specificity and sensitivity in both the original cohort and the validation cohort. In a later analysis, TCRs clustered in the first cohort were found to also tend to co-occur in the 110 or so validation repertoires, with approximately 94% of cluster scores above 0. The study gave a list of under 200 TCR beta chains associated with cytomegalovirus. It was suggested by the authors that the approach could potentially be generalized to other disease states and immunological phenotypes. Most TCR sequences were seen in very few donors, while some public TCRs were found in many individuals. A later analysis had no HLA typing for the validation cohort, so co-occurrence there was scored across all 110 or so repertoires. Three of the identified cytomegalovirus-associated TCR beta chains were confirmed in vitro to be specific for cytomegalovirus antigens.

The donors belonged to the validation cohort of around 110 subjects, which was separate from the roughly 700-subject first cohort. Preparation of the library involved the immunoSEQ multiplex PCR assay. The published analysis was carried out like this. To diagnose cytomegalovirus status from the catalog of TCR beta chain sequences, a statistical classification framework was built. TCRdb took this table from immuneACCESS and kept in-frame rearrangements with V and J called. Such tables lack part of the clones; where checked against another copy, unresolved V genes explain under half of the gap, and the rest is unexplained. The DNA gave D and trimming, while V, J and clone size come from that table. The sample data list 90,000 to 120,000 clones, and around 95% of these were observed just once. The ten most abundant clones make up under 0.75% of the sample. V loses 2 bases at its end and J loses 6 bases; junction bases beyond the gene matches: 6. The germline V gene supplies CDR1 SGHVS and CDR2 FNYEAQ. Counted from cysteine to phenylalanine, this CDR3 has 15 amino acids. The sequence is cut down to CDR3 DNA, 45 bases in frame from base 1.

This sequence originates from a woman in her late teens or twenties in good health and CMV-seronegative. The sequence is built from TRBV7-6 and TRBJ2-2; 7 middle bases align to TRBD1. Sequencing input: PBMCs. CDR3 protein: CASSLSGGRAGELFF. At the DNA level, the sequence is TGTGCCAGCAGCTTATCAGGGGGTCGGGCCGGGGAGCTGTTTTTT.